Presented here are 2 T cell receptor beta chains from one specimen sequenced in a study of CD8+ T cells in alopecia areata. Treatment reported: oral pan-JAK inhibitor, 5-10 mg twice daily. Following RNA extraction, reverse transcription yielded cDNA that acted as the sequencing template. Repertoires were generated with immunoSEQ multiplex PCR, while TCRdb's copy carries only in-frame clones and drops some. This sample has 95,000 to 100,000 clones, with roughly 64% found just once. The sample here was CD8+ T cells sorted from blood, taken at week 4, from a patient treated with tofacitinib. The receptors stem from a human donor with alopecia areata.

The CDR3 DNA is TGTGCCAGCAGTACCCTATCGGGGGGTGATTCACCCCTCCACTTT. Translated, it gives CASSTLSGGDSPLHF. This sequence joins TRBV27 and TRBJ1-6; possibly TRBD1 for D (5 bases). Germline CDR1 reads MNHEY; CDR2 reads SMNVEV (reference sequence). Trimming cost V 5 bases and J 8 bases, with 16 bases left between them. This CDR3 region has 15 residues.

CDR3 in DNA: TGTGCCAGCAGTACACTAGCGGGAGACCTTGGCAATGAGCAGTTCTTC. It yields the protein CASSTLAGDLGNEQFF. The chain links TRBV28 to TRBJ2-1, with TRBD2 matching 11 bases. V lost 5 bases, J lost 6 bases, and 9 bases stayed unmatched. This CDR3 spans 16 amino acids. Germline V gene lookup returns CDR1 MDHEN and CDR2 SYDVKM.